This record looks at one TCR beta chain sequence and its context. The protocol was immunoSEQ multiplex PCR, while the TCRdb copy is restricted to in-frame clones and leaves out a portion. Of about 180,000 clones listed, approximately 88% are singletons. This entry belongs to a study of blood T cell repertoires in COVID-19. V shed 8 bases, J shed 7 bases, and the junction held 11 bases outside the gene matches. This CDR3 region has 16 residues. The germline V gene encodes CDR1 SNHLY and CDR2 FYNNEI. The chain uses TRBV2 and TRBJ1-6; 10 positions match TRBD1. The clonotype was recovered from a woman aged 30 to 39 with acute or convalescent COVID-19. The sequencing sample was made of peripheral blood. The CDR3 bases are TGTGCCAGCCTAAATTTTGGGACAGGGGAGAATTCACCCCTCCACTTT. Protein product: CASLNFGTGENSPLHF. The full variable domain, with the rest looked up from reference TRBV2 and TRBJ1-6, is EPEVTQTPSHQVTQMGQEVILRCVPISNHLYFYWYRQILGQKVEFLVSFYNNEISEKSEIFDDQFSVERPDGSNFTLKIRSTKLEDSAMYFCASLNFGTGENSPLHFGNGTRLTVT.